This entry lists 25 T cell receptor beta chains sequenced from one sample in a study of shared clonotypes between healthy human individuals. Clones were read by immunoSEQ multiplex PCR, and TCRdb kept only the in-frame ones, dropping some. Of around 500,000 clones in the sample, around 80% are singletons; the top ten hold 10% to 15%. Material: PBMCs. Every receptor here comes from a woman aged 35 to 49 in good health. Some clones in this sample may be carry-over from other donors' samples.

The V gene is TRBV30, the J gene TRBJ2-7, with 7 bases that match TRBD2. This CDR3 spans 14 amino acids. Germline values: CDR1 GTSNPN, CDR2 SVGIG (reference sequence). The V gene end was trimmed by 1 base and the J gene end by 2 bases; junction bases not matched to a gene: 5. CDR3 protein: CAWSGGGGAYEQYF. The CDR3 bases are TGTGCCTGGAGTGGGGGGGGAGGAGCCTACGAGCAGTACTTC. The whole variable domain, remainder taken from reference TRBV30 and TRBJ2-7, is SQTIHQWPATLVQPVGSPLSLECTVEGTSNPNLYWYRQAAGRGLQLLFYSVGIGQISSEVPQNLSASRPQDRQFILSSKKLLLSDSGFYLCAWSGGGGAYEQYFGPGTRLTVT.

V usage is TRBV27 and J usage is TRBJ2-2, with D uncertain. Trimming cost V 4 bases and J 3 bases, with 3 bases left between them. The germline CDR1 and CDR2 sequences are MNHEY and SMNVEV (reference sequence). This CDR3 contains 12 residues. The CDR3 DNA reads TGTGCCAGCAGTTACCACACCGGGGAGCTGTTTTTT. It encodes CASSYHTGELFF.

Concerning this clone itself: A read error is possible here, since a much larger clone lies one base away. The same CDR3 also results from other DNA sequences found in this sample. V and J are TRBV30 and TRBJ1-1; D gene unclear. Germline V CDR1 and CDR2: GTSNPN, SVGIG (reference sequence). This CDR3 contains 16 residues. The CDR3 bases are TGTGCCTGGAGTGTACCGTCCCCTTCGGGGAACACAGAAGCTTTCTTT. It is translated as CAWSVPSPSGNTEAFF.

The V and J genes are TRBV14 and TRBJ2-7; 8 bases are a match to TRBD2. V was clipped by 4 bases and J by 7 bases; unmatched bases: 9. The CDR3 totals 14 residues. Per the germline V gene, CDR1 is SGHDN and CDR2 is FVKESK. The CDR3 sequence is CASSPPAGGREQYF. Here the CDR3 DNA reads TGTGCCAGCAGCCCCCCGGCGGGGGGCCGGGAGCAGTACTTC.

The chain combines TRBV30 with TRBJ1-2, with D possibly TRBD1 on 5 matching bases. Germline V CDR1 and CDR2: GTSNPN, SVGIG (reference sequence). The CDR3 loop spans 11 amino acids. Trimming shortened V by 4 bases and J by 8 bases, and 11 bases separated the two germline ends. The CDR3 loop reads CAWTREGGYTF. The CDR3 DNA sequence: TGTGCCTGGACCCGGGAGGGGGGCTACACCTTC.

This chain joins TRBV7-3 and TRBJ2-2; TRBD2 agrees at 7 bases. Germline V gene lookup returns CDR1 SGHTA and CDR2 FQGTGA. The CDR3 runs to 14 residues. V lost 6 bases to trimming and J lost 4 bases; unmatched junction nucleotides: 5. The CDR3 nucleotides are TGTGCCAGCAGTAGTAGCGGGTTCACCGGGGAGCTGTTTTTT. Its translation is CASSSSGFTGELFF.

The V and J genes are TRBV13 and TRBJ1-1, with D possibly TRBD1 on 5 matching bases. Trimming left V 3 bases short and J 9 bases short, with 8 bases between. CDR1 and CDR2 from the germline V gene are PRHDT and FYEKMQ (reference sequence). The CDR3 runs 11 residues. The CDR3 loop reads CASSFGGKAFF. In nucleotides, the CDR3 is TGTGCCAGCAGCTTTGGGGGAAAAGCTTTCTTT.

The gene calls are TRBV5-4 and TRBJ2-3, with D hard to call. Germline V gene data show CDR1 as SGHNT and CDR2 as YYREEE (reference sequence). The CDR3 length is 13 residues. Deletions cut 4 bases from V and 2 bases from J, with 8 bases between. The CDR3, as DNA: TGTGCCAGCAGCCCAAGACTCACAGATACGCAGTATTTT. It codes for CASSPRLTDTQYF.

This clone was seen at least ten times. At the DNA level, this CDR3 is encoded by other sequences in the same sample as well. The chain employs TRBV7-8 and TRBJ2-7; 10 bases agree with TRBD2. Germline loops: CDR1 SGHVS, CDR2 FQNEAQ. J gave up 7 bases and V 1 base, and 10 bases lay outside the gene matches. The CDR3 length is 16 residues. In DNA, the CDR3 is TGTGCCAGCAGCTTAGGAGGGTCTAGCGGGAGTCTTGAGCAGTACTTC. This translates into CASSLGGSSGSLEQYF.

This clone was counted ten times or more. The genes are TRBV25-1 and TRBJ2-1; D call uncertain. V was clipped by 4 bases and J by 3 bases, with 13 bases between them. Germline V gene sequence: CDR1 MGHDK, CDR2 SYGVNS. The CDR3 is made up of 15 amino acids. CDR3 sequence reads: CASSGSDDHYNEQFF. In DNA form, the CDR3 reads TGTGCCAGCAGTGGTTCGGACGACCACTACAATGAGCAGTTCTTC.

This clone was seen a single time. The sample has other DNA sequences that encode this CDR3 too. This chain joins TRBV7-9 and TRBJ2-2; D unclear. CDR1 and CDR2 from the germline V gene are SEHNR and FQNEAQ (reference sequence). The CDR3 extends over 13 amino acids. V dropped 6 bases and J dropped 2 bases, with 7 bases sitting between them. The CDR3 is CASSSRNTGELFF. For the CDR3, the DNA is TGTGCCAGCAGTTCCAGAAACACCGGGGAGCTGTTTTTT.

The rearrangement uses TRBV6-1 and TRBJ2-7; TRBD2 matches at 10 bases. Germline V gene lookup returns CDR1 MNHNS and CDR2 SASEGT. V shed 1 base, J shed 7 bases, and the junction held 7 bases outside the gene matches. The CDR3 runs to 15 residues. The CDR3 region is CASSEEASGSGEQYF. The CDR3 bases are TGTGCCAGCAGTGAAGAGGCTAGCGGGAGTGGGGAGCAGTACTTC.

The genes are TRBV2 and TRBJ2-2, with D perhaps TRBD1 (6 bases). This CDR3 is built from 14 residues. Germline CDR1 and CDR2: SNHLY and FYNNEI. The ends were cut back, 4 bases at V and 4 bases at J, with 10 bases in the middle. The CDR3: CASSGHRATGELFF. Written as DNA, the CDR3 is TGTGCCAGCAGTGGTCACAGGGCCACCGGGGAGCTGTTTTTT.

The V and J genes are TRBV29-1 and TRBJ2-7, with TRBD2 matching over 8 bases. V lost 7 bases, J lost 0 bases, and 5 bases stayed unmatched. The germline gives CDR1 SQVTM, CDR2 ANQGSEA. CDR3 length: 13 residues. The CDR3 loop reads CSGRGGTSYEQYF. DNA of the CDR3: TGCAGCGGGCGCGGGGGGACCTCCTACGAGCAGTACTTC.

The genes are TRBV4-2 and TRBJ2-2, with D perhaps being TRBD1 or TRBD2 (5 bases each). V lost 1 base, J lost 6 bases, and 9 bases lay in between. CDR1 LGHNA and CDR2 YNFKEQ come from the germline V gene. CDR3 length: 14 residues. The CDR3 sequence: CASSQVGGAGELFF. CDR3 in DNA: TGTGCCAGCAGCCAAGTTGGGGGTGCCGGGGAGCTGTTTTTT.

Turning to this clone: Sequence at one end of the junction differs from germline and may be a read error. J is TRBJ2-7 and V is TRBV30, with a weak D call TRBD2 (6 bases). Germline CDR1 reads GTSNPN; CDR2 reads SVGIG (reference sequence). This CDR3 is built from 14 residues. The CDR3 loop is CAGRSLKVAYEQYF. The CDR3 DNA sequence: TGTGCCGGGAGGAGTCTAAAGGTAGCCTACGAGCAGTACTTC.

This clone was detected once. With only one base between it and a far larger clone, this is likely a read error. CDR3 in DNA: TGTGCCAGCAGCTTGGTACAGCAAGAGACCCAGTACTTC. Protein product: CASSLVQQETQYF. The chain links TRBV5-5 to TRBJ2-5; no firm D call. The CDR3 spans 13 residues. Germline assignment: CDR1 SGHKS and CDR2 YYEKEE (reference sequence). V was clipped by 0 bases and J by 2 bases, with 5 bases between them.

The chain uses TRBV28 and TRBJ1-5; 9 bases align to TRBD1. Germline values: CDR1 MDHEN, CDR2 SYDVKM. V shed 3 bases and J 3 bases; nucleotides not matched to a gene: 9. This CDR3 has 17 amino acids. The CDR3 DNA sequence: TGTGCCAGCAGTTTCAAACTAACAGGGGGCTACAATCAGCCCCAGCATTTT. The encoded protein is CASSFKLTGGYNQPQHF.

A note on this clone: This is likely an artifact of a read error, given a far larger clone one base away. Other DNA sequences in this specimen translate into the identical CDR3. The chain is built from TRBV15 and TRBJ2-5; no firm D call. This CDR3 contains 12 residues. The germline V and J ends were trimmed by 0 bases and 14 bases, with 13 bases remaining between them. CDR1 is LNHNV and CDR2 is YYDKDF in the germline V gene (reference sequence). DNA for the CDR3: TGTGCCACCAGCAGAGATGAGGACGAGCAATACTTC. It is translated as CATSRDEDEQYF.

The V gene is TRBV30, the J gene TRBJ1-1; no firm D call. This CDR3 is 15 amino acids long. The V end lost 1 base, the J end lost 6 bases, and 18 bases lay between the germline ends. Germline loops: CDR1 GTSNPN, CDR2 SVGIG (reference sequence). CDR3 coding DNA: TGTGCCTGGAGTGCACCCAGAGCAGGCTCCCCTGAAGCTTTCTTT. Protein product: CAWSAPRAGSPEAFF.

Concerning this clone: One end of the junction is discordant with germline, which a read error may explain. The chain links TRBV30 to TRBJ2-5, with D maybe TRBD2 (6 bases). CDR3 length equals 15 residues. Germline CDR1 is GTSNPN and CDR2 is SVGIG (reference sequence). CDR3 in DNA: TGTGCCTGGAGTCCCGTGCGGGGATTGCAAGGGACCCAGTACTTC. Protein: CAWSPVRGLQGTQYF.

This clone was observed a single time. V gene TRBV6-1 combines with J gene TRBJ1-1; D perhaps matches TRBD1 (5 bases). V was trimmed by 2 bases and J by 10 bases, leaving 14 bases between them. Germline CDR1 MNHNS, CDR2 SASEGT. The CDR3 spans 13 residues. CDR3 residues: CASSEQDNERAFF. For the CDR3, the DNA is TGTGCCAGCAGTGAACAGGACAATGAGAGAGCTTTCTTT.

The genes are TRBV25-1 and TRBJ2-7; the D is unclear. The CDR3 has 13 amino acids. The ends were cut back, 5 bases at V and 5 bases at J, with 13 bases in the middle. CDR1 MGHDK and CDR2 SYGVNS come from the germline V gene. The CDR3 region is CASSLGLQNEQYF. For the CDR3, the DNA is TGTGCCAGCAGTCTAGGGTTACAGAACGAGCAGTACTTC.

The chain employs TRBV9 and TRBJ2-5; the D gene is possibly TRBD2 (6 bases). Trimming took 0 bases from V and 3 from J, leaving 18 bases between them. CDR1 is SGDLS and CDR2 is YYNGEE in the germline V gene. The CDR3 totals 17 residues. CDR3 coding DNA: TGTGCCAGCAGCGTAGGGATTCCGGGTAGCGGCAAAGAGACCCAGTACTTC. Its translation: CASSVGIPGSGKETQYF.

This clone has a count of ten or more. The gene calls are TRBV7-1 and TRBJ2-1; D gene unclear. TRBV7-1 is noted as an ORF with a role that remains uncertain. The CDR3 loop spans 15 amino acids. Trimming left V 4 bases short and J 2 bases short, with 12 bases between. In DNA form, the CDR3 reads TGTGCCAGCAGCTTAGTTCCAGAGGCCTACAATGAGCAGTTCTTC. Amino acid sequence: CASSLVPEAYNEQFF.